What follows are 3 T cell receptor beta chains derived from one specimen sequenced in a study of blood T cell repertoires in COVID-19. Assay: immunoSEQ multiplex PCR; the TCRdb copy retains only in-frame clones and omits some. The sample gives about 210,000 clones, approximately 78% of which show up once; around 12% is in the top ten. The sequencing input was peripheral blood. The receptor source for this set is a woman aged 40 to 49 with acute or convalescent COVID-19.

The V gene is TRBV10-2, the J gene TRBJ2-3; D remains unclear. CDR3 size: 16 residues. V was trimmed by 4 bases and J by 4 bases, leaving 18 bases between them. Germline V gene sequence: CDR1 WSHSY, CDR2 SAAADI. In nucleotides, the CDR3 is TGCGCCAGCAGTGGGGCTCCCAACTCCTTCCCAGATACGCAGTATTTT. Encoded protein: CASSGAPNSFPDTQYF.

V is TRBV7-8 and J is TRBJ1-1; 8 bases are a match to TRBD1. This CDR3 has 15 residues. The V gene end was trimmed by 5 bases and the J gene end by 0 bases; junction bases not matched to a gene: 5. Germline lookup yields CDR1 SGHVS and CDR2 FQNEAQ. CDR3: CASSIGQGVNTEAFF. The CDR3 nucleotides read TGTGCCAGCAGCATCGGACAGGGAGTGAACACTGAAGCTTTCTTT.

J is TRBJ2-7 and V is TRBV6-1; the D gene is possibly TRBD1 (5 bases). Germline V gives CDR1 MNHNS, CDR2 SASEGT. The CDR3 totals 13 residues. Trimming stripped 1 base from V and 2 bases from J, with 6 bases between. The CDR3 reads CASSEGQPYEQYF. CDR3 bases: TGTGCCAGCAGTGAAGGACAGCCCTACGAGCAGTACTTC.